Reported below is one T cell receptor (beta chain). Other DNA sequences in this specimen translate into the identical CDR3. Using immunoSEQ multiplex PCR, the repertoire was profiled, and TCRdb retains in-frame clones only, with some absent. The sample contains about a million clones, approximately 72% of which appear only once. The sample comes from a study of shared clonotypes between healthy human individuals. Across the study: The study used three CD4 naive, three CD4 memory, two CD8 naive and one CD8 memory plate per donor.

The germline V gene encodes CDR1 GTSNPN and CDR2 SVGIG (reference sequence). The CDR3 runs to 14 residues. The germline V and J ends were trimmed by 0 bases and 5 bases, with 13 bases remaining between them. The sequence was obtained from a young man in good health. The chain joins TRBV30 to TRBJ2-5; D is perhaps TRBD2 (6 bases). Sequences were obtained from memory CD4+ T cells sorted from blood. The subset here: CD45RA-negative fraction. Written as DNA, the CDR3 is TGTGCCTGGAGTGTACCGGGCGGAGGGGAGACCCAGTACTTC. This gives the protein CAWSVPGGGETQYF.